This entry describes one T cell receptor beta chain. The data were obtained in a study of control samples from healthy donors and cancer patients. TCRdb's table, derived via immunoSEQ multiplex PCR, lists solely in-frame clones and lacks some. The sample lists about 110,000 clones; approximately 82% were seen once. The germline V gene encodes CDR1 LGHDT and CDR2 YNNKEL (reference sequence). Trimming left V 4 bases short and J 0 bases short, with 13 bases between. There are 17 residues in the CDR3. This clonotype originated in a man between 18 and 29 years old in good health. V and J are TRBV3-1 (or the pseudogene TRBV3-2) and TRBJ2-6; TRBD1 is a possible D gene (6 bases). The sample taken for sequencing was blood. The CDR3 region has the DNA TGTGCCAGCAGCCCCGGGACATCGAGCTCTGGGGCCAACGTCCTGACTTTC. This codes for CASSPGTSSSGANVLTF.